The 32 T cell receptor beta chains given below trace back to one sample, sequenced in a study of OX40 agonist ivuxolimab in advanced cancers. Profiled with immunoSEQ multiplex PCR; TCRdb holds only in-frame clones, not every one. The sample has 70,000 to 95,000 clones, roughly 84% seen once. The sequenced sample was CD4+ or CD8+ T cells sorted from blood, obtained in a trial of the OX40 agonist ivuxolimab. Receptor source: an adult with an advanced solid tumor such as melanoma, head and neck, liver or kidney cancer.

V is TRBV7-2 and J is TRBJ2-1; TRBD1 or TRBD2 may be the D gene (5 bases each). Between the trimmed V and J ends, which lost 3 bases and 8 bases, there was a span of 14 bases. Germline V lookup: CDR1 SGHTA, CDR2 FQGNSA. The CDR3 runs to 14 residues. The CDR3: CASSLSVGTHEQFF. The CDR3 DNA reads TGTGCCAGCAGCTTGTCTGTCGGGACCCATGAGCAGTTCTTC. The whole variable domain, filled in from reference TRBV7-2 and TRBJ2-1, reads GAGVSQSPSNKVTEKGKDVELRCDPISGHTALYWYRQSLGQGLEFLIYFQGNSAPDKSGLPSDRFSAERTGGSVSTLTIQRTQQEDSAVYLCASSLSVGTHEQFFGPGTRLTVL.

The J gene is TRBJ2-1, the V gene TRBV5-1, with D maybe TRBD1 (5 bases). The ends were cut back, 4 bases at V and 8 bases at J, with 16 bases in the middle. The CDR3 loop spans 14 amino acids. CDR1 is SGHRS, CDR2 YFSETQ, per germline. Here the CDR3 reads CASSIHSVRDEQFF. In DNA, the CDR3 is TGCGCCAGCAGCATTCACAGCGTCAGGGATGAGCAGTTCTTC.

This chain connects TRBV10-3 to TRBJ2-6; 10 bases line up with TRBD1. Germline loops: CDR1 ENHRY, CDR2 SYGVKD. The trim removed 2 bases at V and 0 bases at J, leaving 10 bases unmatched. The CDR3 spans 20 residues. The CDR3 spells CAISEPRTGGILSGANVLTF. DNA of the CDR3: TGTGCCATCAGTGAGCCAAGGACAGGGGGGATTCTCTCTGGGGCCAACGTCCTGACTTTC.

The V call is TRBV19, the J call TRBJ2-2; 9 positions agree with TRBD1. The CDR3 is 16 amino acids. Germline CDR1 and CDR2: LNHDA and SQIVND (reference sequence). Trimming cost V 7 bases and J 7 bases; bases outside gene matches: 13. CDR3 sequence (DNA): TGTGCCAGTAATCGACCGGGACAGGGTGGTGGCGGGGAGCTGTTTTTT. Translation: CASNRPGQGGGGELFF.

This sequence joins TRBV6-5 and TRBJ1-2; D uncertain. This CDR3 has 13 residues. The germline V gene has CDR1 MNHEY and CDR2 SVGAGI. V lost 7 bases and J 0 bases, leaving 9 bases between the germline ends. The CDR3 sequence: CASTRASNYGYTF. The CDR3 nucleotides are TGTGCCAGCACTCGGGCTTCTAACTATGGCTACACCTTC.

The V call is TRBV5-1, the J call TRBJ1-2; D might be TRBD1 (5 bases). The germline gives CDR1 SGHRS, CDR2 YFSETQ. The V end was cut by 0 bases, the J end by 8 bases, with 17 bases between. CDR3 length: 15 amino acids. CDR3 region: CASSLEGAHRGGYTF. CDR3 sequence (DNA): TGCGCCAGCAGCTTGGAAGGGGCTCACCGTGGCGGCTACACCTTC.

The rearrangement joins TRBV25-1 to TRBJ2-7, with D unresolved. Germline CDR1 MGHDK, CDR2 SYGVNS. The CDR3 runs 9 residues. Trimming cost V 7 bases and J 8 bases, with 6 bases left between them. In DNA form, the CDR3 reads TGTGCCAGCATGGGGAAGCAGTACTTC. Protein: CASMGKQYF.

CDR3: CASQPRAGDQETQYF. The DNA of the CDR3 is TGTGCCAGCCAACCACGTGCGGGGGACCAAGAGACCCAGTACTTC. This chain connects TRBV11-1 to TRBJ2-5, with 7 bases matching TRBD2. Germline CDR1 and CDR2: SGHAT and FQDESV (reference sequence). The V gene end was trimmed by 8 bases and the J gene end by 0 bases; junction bases not matched to a gene: 9. This CDR3 spans 15 amino acids.

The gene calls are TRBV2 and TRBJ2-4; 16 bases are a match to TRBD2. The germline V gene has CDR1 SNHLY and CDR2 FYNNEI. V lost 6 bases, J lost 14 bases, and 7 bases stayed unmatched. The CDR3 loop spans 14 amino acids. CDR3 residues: CASSEGLAGGREYF. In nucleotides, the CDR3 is TGTGCCAGCAGCGAGGGACTAGCGGGGGGGCGGGAGTACTTC.

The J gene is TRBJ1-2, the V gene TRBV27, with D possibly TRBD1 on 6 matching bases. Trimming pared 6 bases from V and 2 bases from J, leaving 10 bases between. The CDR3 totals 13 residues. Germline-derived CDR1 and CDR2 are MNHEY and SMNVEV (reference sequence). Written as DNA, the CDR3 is TGTGCCAGCAGACGGACAGCCAACTATGGCTACACCTTC. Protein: CASRRTANYGYTF.

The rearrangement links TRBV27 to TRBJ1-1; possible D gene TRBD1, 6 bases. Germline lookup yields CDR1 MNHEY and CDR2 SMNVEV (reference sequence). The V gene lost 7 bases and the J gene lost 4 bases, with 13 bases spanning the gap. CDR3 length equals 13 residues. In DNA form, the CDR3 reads TGTGCCAGCAAGGACAGCTCGCCCACTGAAGCTTTCTTT. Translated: CASKDSSPTEAFF.

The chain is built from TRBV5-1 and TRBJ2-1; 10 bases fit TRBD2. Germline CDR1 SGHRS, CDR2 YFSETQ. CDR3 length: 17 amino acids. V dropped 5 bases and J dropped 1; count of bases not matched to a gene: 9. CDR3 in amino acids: CASSQSSGGLSYNEQFF. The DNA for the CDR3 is TGCGCCAGCAGTCAATCTAGCGGGGGTTTGTCCTACAATGAGCAGTTCTTC.

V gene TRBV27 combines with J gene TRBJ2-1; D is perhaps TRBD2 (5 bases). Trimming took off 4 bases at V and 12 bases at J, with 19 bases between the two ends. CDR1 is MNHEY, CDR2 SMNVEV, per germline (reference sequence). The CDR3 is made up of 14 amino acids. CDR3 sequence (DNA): TGTGCCAGCAGTTCCCCCACGGACTGGAAGGGGCAGTTCTTC. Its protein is CASSSPTDWKGQFF.

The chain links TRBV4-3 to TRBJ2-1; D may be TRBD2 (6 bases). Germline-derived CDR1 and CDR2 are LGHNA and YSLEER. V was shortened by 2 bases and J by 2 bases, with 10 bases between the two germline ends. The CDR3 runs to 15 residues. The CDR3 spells CASSQRLDTYNEQFF. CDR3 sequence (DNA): TGCGCCAGCAGCCAAAGACTAGACACCTACAATGAGCAGTTCTTC.

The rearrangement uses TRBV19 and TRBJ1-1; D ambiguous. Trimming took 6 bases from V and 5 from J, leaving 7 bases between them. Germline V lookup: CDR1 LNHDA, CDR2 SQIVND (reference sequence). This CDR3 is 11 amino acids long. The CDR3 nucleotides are TGTGCCAGTAGCTGGCGTACTGAAGCTTTCTTT. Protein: CASSWRTEAFF.

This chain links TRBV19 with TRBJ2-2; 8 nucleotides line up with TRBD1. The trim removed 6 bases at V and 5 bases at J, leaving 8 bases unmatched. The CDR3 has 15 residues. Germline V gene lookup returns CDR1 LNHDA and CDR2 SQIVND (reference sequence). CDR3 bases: TGTGCCAGTAGCCAATTAACAGGGGGAACCGGGGAGCTGTTTTTT. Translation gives CASSQLTGGTGELFF.

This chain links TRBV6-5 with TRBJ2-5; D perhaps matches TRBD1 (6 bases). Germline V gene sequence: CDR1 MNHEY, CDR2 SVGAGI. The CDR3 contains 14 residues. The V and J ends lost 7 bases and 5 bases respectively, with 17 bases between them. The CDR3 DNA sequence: TGTGCCAGCACCTATCCAGGGGCCCAGGAGACCCAGTACTTC. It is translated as CASTYPGAQETQYF.

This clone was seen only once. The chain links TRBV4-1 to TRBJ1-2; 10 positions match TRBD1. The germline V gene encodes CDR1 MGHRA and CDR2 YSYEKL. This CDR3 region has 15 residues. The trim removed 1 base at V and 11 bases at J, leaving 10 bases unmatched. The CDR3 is CASSQAGQGSFGYTF. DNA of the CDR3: TGCGCCAGCAGCCAAGCGGGACAGGGGAGCTTCGGGTACACCTTC.

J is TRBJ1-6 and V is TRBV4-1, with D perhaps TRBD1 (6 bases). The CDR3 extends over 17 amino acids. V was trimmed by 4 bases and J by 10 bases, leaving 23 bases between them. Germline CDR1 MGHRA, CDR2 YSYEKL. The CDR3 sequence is CASSPRHKTGVGSPLHF. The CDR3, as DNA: TGCGCCAGCAGCCCGCGACACAAGACAGGCGTAGGGTCACCCCTCCACTTT.

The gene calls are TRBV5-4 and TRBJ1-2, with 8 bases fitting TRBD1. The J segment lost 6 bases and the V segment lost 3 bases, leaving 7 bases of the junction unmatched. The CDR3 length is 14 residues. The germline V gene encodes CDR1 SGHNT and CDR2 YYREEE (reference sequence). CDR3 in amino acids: CASSSTTGADGYTF. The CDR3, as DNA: TGTGCCAGCAGCTCCACGACAGGGGCGGATGGCTACACCTTC.

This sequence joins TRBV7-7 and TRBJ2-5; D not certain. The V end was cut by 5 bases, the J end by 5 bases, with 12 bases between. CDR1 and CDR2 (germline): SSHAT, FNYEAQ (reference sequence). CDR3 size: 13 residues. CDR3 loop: CASSRDEAETQYF. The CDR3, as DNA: TGTGCCAGCAGCCGCGACGAGGCGGAGACCCAGTACTTC.

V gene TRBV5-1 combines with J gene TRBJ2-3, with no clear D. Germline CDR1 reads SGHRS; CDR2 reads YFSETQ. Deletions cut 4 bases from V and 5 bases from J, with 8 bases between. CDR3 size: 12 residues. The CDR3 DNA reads TGCGCCAGCAGCATCCACAGAGATACGCAGTATTTT. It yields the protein CASSIHRDTQYF.

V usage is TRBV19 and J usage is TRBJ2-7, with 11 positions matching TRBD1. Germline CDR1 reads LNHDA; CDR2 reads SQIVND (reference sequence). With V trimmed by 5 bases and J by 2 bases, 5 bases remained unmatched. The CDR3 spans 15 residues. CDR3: CASSSPGQGAYEQYF. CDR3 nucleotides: TGTGCCAGTAGTTCACCGGGACAGGGGGCCTACGAGCAGTACTTC.

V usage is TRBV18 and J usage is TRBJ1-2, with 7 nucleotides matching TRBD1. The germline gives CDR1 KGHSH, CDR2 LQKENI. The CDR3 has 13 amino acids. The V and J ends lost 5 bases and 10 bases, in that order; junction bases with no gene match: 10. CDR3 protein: CASSIDRAEFYTF. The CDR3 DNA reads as TGTGCCAGCTCAATTGACAGGGCCGAATTCTACACCTTC.

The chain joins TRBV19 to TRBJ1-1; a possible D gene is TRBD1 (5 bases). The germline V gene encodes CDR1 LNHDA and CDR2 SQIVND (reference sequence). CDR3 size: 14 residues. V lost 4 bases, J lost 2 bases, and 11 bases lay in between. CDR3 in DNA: TGTGCCAGTAGTAGAGGACAAGTCAACACTGAAGCTTTCTTT. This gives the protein CASSRGQVNTEAFF.

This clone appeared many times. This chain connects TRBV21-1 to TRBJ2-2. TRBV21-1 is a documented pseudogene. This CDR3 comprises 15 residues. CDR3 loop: CASSKGFEGPGELFF. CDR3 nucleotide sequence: TGTGCCAGCAGCAAAGGGTTTGAGGGGCCCGGGGAGCTGTTTTTT.

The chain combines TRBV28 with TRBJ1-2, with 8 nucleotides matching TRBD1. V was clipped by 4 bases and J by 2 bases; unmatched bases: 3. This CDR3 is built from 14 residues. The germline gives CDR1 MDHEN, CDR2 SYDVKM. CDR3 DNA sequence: TGTGCCAGCAGTTACGGGGACAGGAACTATGGCTACACCTTC. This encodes CASSYGDRNYGYTF.

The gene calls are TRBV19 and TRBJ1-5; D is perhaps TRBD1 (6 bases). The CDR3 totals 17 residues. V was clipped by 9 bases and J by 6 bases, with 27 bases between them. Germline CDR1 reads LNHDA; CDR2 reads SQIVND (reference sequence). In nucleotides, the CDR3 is TGTGCCAGCGCAGCTTCGGGACAAGGTTTATCGGGTCAGCCCCAGCATTTT. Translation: CASAASGQGLSGQPQHF.

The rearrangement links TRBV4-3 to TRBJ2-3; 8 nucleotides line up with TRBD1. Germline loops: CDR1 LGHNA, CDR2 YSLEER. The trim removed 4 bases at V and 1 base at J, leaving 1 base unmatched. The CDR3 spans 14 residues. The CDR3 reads CASSRGQGTDTQYF. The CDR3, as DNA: TGCGCCAGCAGCCGGGGACAGGGCACAGATACGCAGTATTTT.

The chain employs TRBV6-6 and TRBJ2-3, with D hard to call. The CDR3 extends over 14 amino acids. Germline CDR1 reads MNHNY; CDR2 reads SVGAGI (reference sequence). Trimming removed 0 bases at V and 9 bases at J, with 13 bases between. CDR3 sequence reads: CASSYSSTSATQYF. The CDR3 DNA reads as TGTGCCAGCAGTTACTCGAGTACTTCAGCGACGCAGTATTTT.

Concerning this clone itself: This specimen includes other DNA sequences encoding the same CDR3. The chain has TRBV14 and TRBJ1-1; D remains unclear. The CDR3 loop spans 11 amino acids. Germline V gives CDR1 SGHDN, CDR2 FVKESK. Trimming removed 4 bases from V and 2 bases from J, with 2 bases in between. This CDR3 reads CASSRNTEAFF. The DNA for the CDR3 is TGTGCCAGCAGCCGTAACACTGAAGCTTTCTTT.

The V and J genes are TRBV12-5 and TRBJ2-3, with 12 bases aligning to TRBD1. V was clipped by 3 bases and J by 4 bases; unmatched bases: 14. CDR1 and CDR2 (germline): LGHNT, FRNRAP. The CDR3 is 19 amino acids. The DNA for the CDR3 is TGTGCTAGTGGTTTATCCCTGGGACAGGGGGCACTGAGGGCAGATACGCAGTATTTT. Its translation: CASGLSLGQGALRADTQYF.